Shown below are 26 T cell receptor beta chains from a single sample sequenced in a study of breast tumors, draining lymph nodes, adjacent tissues. Axillary draining lymph nodes of breast cancer patients supplied the node samples. TCRdb re-called the multiplex PCR reads through MiXCR, storing one row per CDR3 protein. The sample has 290,000 or so distinct CDR3 sequences; around 30% are singletons. Sequencing was carried out using axillary lymph node tissue. Receptors originate from a female donor with breast cancer. Some clones in this sample may be carry-over from other donors' samples.

V is TRBV29-1 and J is TRBJ1-6; 9 bases are a match to TRBD1. There are 15 residues in the CDR3. The germline CDR1 and CDR2 sequences are SQVTM and ANQGSEA. Germline trimming cut 5 bases from V and 6 bases from J; bases unmatched to any gene: 8. CDR3: CSVPLGTGRNSPLHF. CDR3 nucleotide sequence: TGCAGCGTTCCCCTCGGGACAGGGCGTAATTCACCCCTCCACTTT.

This clonotype was counted at least ten times. This rearrangement joins TRBV19 to TRBJ2-1, with 7 bases matching TRBD1. Germline V gives CDR1 LNHDA, CDR2 SQIVND (reference sequence). V was pared by 6 bases and J by 0 bases, with 5 bases of the junction left unmatched. The CDR3 sequence is 15 residues long. DNA for the CDR3: TGTGCCAGTAGCTGGGGACAGACCTCCTACAATGAGCAGTTCTTC. The encoded protein is CASSWGQTSYNEQFF. Variable domain in full (rest from reference TRBV19 and TRBJ2-1): DGGITQSPKYLFRKEGQNVTLSCEQNLNHDAMYWYRQDPGQGLRLIYYSQIVNDFQKGDIAEGYSVSREKKESFPLTVTSAQKNPTAFYLCASSWGQTSYNEQFFGPGTRLTVL.

Worth noting for this clonotype: Because the CDR3 is missing its conserved closing phenylalanine or tryptophan, this is likely a read error. V usage is TRBV10-2 and J usage is TRBJ1-6, with 7 bases identical to TRBD1. This CDR3 spans 15 amino acids. Germline assignment: CDR1 WSHSY and CDR2 SAAADI. Here the CDR3 DNA reads TGTGCCAGCTCACCAGACCAGGGGGGAAATTCACCCCTCCACCTT. This codes for CASSPDQGGNSPLHL.

This clonotype has at least ten counts. V is TRBV5-1 and J is TRBJ2-3; 7 bases are shared with TRBD1. CDR1 is SGHRS, CDR2 YFSETQ, per germline. The CDR3 length is 16 residues. Trimming removed 0 bases from V and 1 base from J; junction bases left unmatched: 5. The CDR3 DNA reads TGCGCCAGCAGCTTGGGGACAGGAGGTGGCACAGATACGCAGTATTTT. Protein: CASSLGTGGGTDTQYF.

The V gene is TRBV5-4, the J gene TRBJ2-5; maybe TRBD1 (5 bases). The length of the CDR3 is 15 residues. Trimming pared 4 bases from V and 5 bases from J, leaving 18 bases between. The V gene's germline CDR1 is SGHNT and CDR2 YYREEE (reference sequence). The CDR3 reads CASSPRRAQMETQYF. The CDR3 DNA sequence: TGTGCCAGCAGCCCACGCAGGGCGCAGATGGAGACCCAGTACTTC.

In its sample, this clonotype was seen a few times. The chain uses TRBV7-9 and TRBJ1-4; TRBD1 might be the D (6 bases). Trimming shortened V by 5 bases and J by 7 bases, and 11 bases separated the two germline ends. The CDR3 length is 13 residues. Germline V gene lookup returns CDR1 SEHNR and CDR2 FQNEAQ (reference sequence). CDR3: CASSRDTGEKLFF. In nucleotides, the CDR3 is TGTGCCAGCAGCCGGGACACCGGTGAAAAACTGTTTTTT.

The table lists this clonotype with many counts. The rearrangement uses TRBV2 and TRBJ1-5; 7 nucleotides match TRBD1. The ends lost 6 bases at V and 6 bases at J; junction bases unmatched: 5. Per the germline V gene, CDR1 is SNHLY and CDR2 is FYNNEI. The CDR3 runs to 13 residues. CDR3 nucleotide sequence: TGTGCCAGCAGCAACAGGGGCGGTCAGCCCCAGCATTTT. Its protein product is CASSNRGGQPQHF.

This chain links TRBV28 with TRBJ2-7; a possible D gene is TRBD1 (6 bases). From germline, CDR1 is MDHEN and CDR2 SYDVKM. V was shortened by 3 bases and J by 3 bases, with 12 bases between the two germline ends. This CDR3 is built from 14 residues. The CDR3 protein is CASSFKDSIYEQYF. Here the CDR3 DNA reads TGTGCCAGCAGTTTTAAGGACAGTATCTACGAGCAGTACTTC.

This clonotype showed up many times. The V and J genes are TRBV11-2 and TRBJ2-2; D might be TRBD1 (5 bases). The CDR3 length is 15 residues. Germline lookup yields CDR1 SGHAT and CDR2 FQNNGV. Trimming removed 2 bases from V and 5 bases from J, with 12 bases in between. The CDR3 coding sequence is TGTGCCAGCAGCTTATATGTCGACAGTACCGGGGAGCTGTTTTTT. Its translation is CASSLYVDSTGELFF.

This clonotype has a count of ten or more. The CDR3 loop is CASSVDGYGYTF. CDR3 in DNA: TGTGCCAGCAGCGTAGATGGCTATGGCTACACCTTC. V and J are TRBV9 and TRBJ1-2; D gene ambiguous. Germline values: CDR1 SGDLS, CDR2 YYNGEE. The CDR3 runs 12 residues. V was shortened by 0 bases and J by 4 bases, with 4 bases between the two germline ends.

This clonotype was found many times. This sequence joins TRBV4-2 and TRBJ1-3, with D possibly TRBD1 on 6 matching bases. V lost 2 bases and J lost 0, with 17 bases in between. CDR3 length: 18 amino acids. CDR1 is LGHNA and CDR2 is YNFKEQ in the germline V gene. Written as DNA, the CDR3 is TGTGCCAGCAGCCAAATCACAGGGTTTGCGCTCTCTGGAAACACCATATATTTT. Residues: CASSQITGFALSGNTIYF.

Comment on this clonotype: Mismatch with germline at one junction end may stem from a read error. This chain links TRBV2 with TRBJ1-1; TRBD1 agrees at 11 bases. The CDR3 length is 15 residues. Germline lookup yields CDR1 SNHLY and CDR2 FYNNEI. CDR3 residues: CAGSRARGQGAEAFF. The CDR3 region has the DNA TGTGCCGGCAGTCGGGCTCGGGGACAGGGGGCTGAAGCTTTCTTT.

V usage is TRBV24-1 and J usage is TRBJ2-7; 16 nucleotides align to TRBD2. Germline V gene sequence: CDR1 KGHDR, CDR2 SFDVKD. With V trimmed by 4 bases and J by 4 bases, 6 bases remained unmatched. The CDR3 covers 17 residues. DNA of the CDR3: TGTGCCACCAGTGACTCGGGACTAGCGGGAGGGCGGTACGAGCAGTACTTC. Protein sequence: CATSDSGLAGGRYEQYF.

This clonotype was counted ten times or more. This sequence joins TRBV4-2 and TRBJ1-2; D not resolved. The CDR3 is made up of 15 amino acids. The germline gives CDR1 LGHNA, CDR2 YNFKEQ. Between the trimmed V and J ends, which lost 0 bases and 8 bases, there was a span of 16 bases. DNA of the CDR3: TGTGCCAGCAGCCAAGAGGGTCAGTACGTAAAGGGCTACACCTTC. Its protein is CASSQEGQYVKGYTF.

Many counts were recorded for this clonotype. The chain recombines TRBV7-2 with TRBJ2-3; the D gene is possibly TRBD2 (5 bases). Trimming left V 3 bases short and J 4 bases short, with 8 bases between. Per the germline V gene, CDR1 is SGHTA and CDR2 is FQGNSA. This CDR3 spans 13 amino acids. CDR3 residues: CASSFGEPDTQYF. The CDR3 DNA reads TGTGCCAGCAGCTTCGGGGAGCCAGATACGCAGTATTTT.

This clonotype was recorded many times. The genes are TRBV5-8 and TRBJ2-1; 9 bases align to TRBD1. V shed 4 bases and J 6 bases; nucleotides not matched to a gene: 11. The CDR3 totals 16 residues. Germline assignment: CDR1 SGHTS and CDR2 YDEGEE. The CDR3 reads CASSTPGTGRLNEQFF. For the CDR3, the DNA is TGTGCCAGCAGCACGCCCGGGACAGGGAGGCTCAATGAGCAGTTCTTC.

In nucleotides, the CDR3 is TGTGCCAGCAGCCGAACAGGGACCTACTGCGAGCAGTACTTC. Translated, it gives CASSRTGTYCEQYF. This chain joins TRBV7-8 and TRBJ2-7; a weak D match, TRBD1 (6 bases). CDR1 is SGHVS and CDR2 is FQNEAQ in the germline V gene. The CDR3 length is 14 residues. Trimming cost V 5 bases and J 6 bases, with 17 bases left between them.

This clonotype was seen many times. This CDR3 is CASSLRLAGEETQYF. CDR3 DNA sequence: TGTGCCAGCAGCTTGCGGCTAGCGGGAGAAGAGACCCAGTACTTC. The chain uses TRBV5-8 and TRBJ2-5; 10 bases map to TRBD2. The germline gives CDR1 SGHTS, CDR2 YDEGEE. J lost 3 bases, V lost 1 base, and 3 bases had no gene match. The CDR3 contains 15 residues.

The chain links TRBV7-6 to TRBJ2-6; D uncertain. CDR1 and CDR2 from the germline V gene are SGHVS and FNYEAQ. The CDR3 contains 14 residues. V was cut by 1 base and J by 4 bases, with 5 bases left in between. The CDR3 is CASSLVQGANVLTF. The CDR3 DNA sequence: TGTGCCAGCAGCTTAGTGCAGGGGGCCAACGTCCTGACTTTC. Full variable domain (outside the CDR3, taken from reference TRBV7-6 and TRBJ2-6): GAGVSQSPRYKVTKRGQDVALRCDPISGHVSLYWYRQALGQGPEFLTYFNYEAQQDKSGLPNDRFSAERPEGSISTLTIQRTEQRDSAMYRCASSLVQGANVLTFGAGSRLTVL.

This clonotype was picked up many times. The chain links TRBV14 to TRBJ2-3; 9 bases are shared with TRBD2. Germline CDR1 reads SGHDN; CDR2 reads FVKESK. V shed 1 base and J 4 bases; nucleotides not matched to a gene: 3. This CDR3 has 15 amino acids. The chain's CDR3 is CASSQGLAASDTQYF. For the CDR3, the DNA is TGTGCCAGCAGCCAAGGACTAGCGGCTTCAGATACGCAGTATTTT. Variable domain in full (rest from reference TRBV14 and TRBJ2-3): EAGVTQFPSHSVIEKGQTVTLRCDPISGHDNLYWYRRVMGKEIKFLLHFVKESKQDESGMPNNRFLAERTGGTYSTLKVQPAELEDSGVYFCASSQGLAASDTQYFGPGTRLTVL.

This clonotype was observed at least ten times. V is TRBV9 and J is TRBJ2-3; 7 positions match TRBD2. Germline CDR1 is SGDLS and CDR2 is YYNGEE. J was trimmed by 0 bases and V by 3 bases; bases with no gene match: 4. This CDR3 is built from 15 residues. The chain's CDR3 is CASSAREPSTDTQYF. The CDR3 DNA is TGTGCCAGCAGCGCGCGGGAGCCTAGCACAGATACGCAGTATTTT.

This clonotype was observed at least ten times. This chain connects TRBV5-6 to TRBJ1-3; D not resolved. CDR1 is SGHDT and CDR2 is YYEEEE in the germline V gene. The V end lost 5 bases, the J end lost 3 bases, and 12 bases lay between the germline ends. The CDR3 totals 14 residues. CDR3 bases: TGTGCCAGCAGGAGTTGGGGTTTTGGAAACACCATATATTTT. It is translated as CASRSWGFGNTIYF. Full variable domain (remainder filled in from reference TRBV5-6 and TRBJ1-3): DAGVTQSPTHLIKTRGQQVTLRCSPKSGHDTVSWYQQALGQGPQFIFQYYEEEERQRGNFPDRFSGHQFPNYSSELNVNALLLGDSALYLCASRSWGFGNTIYFGEGSWLTVV.

Worth noting for this clonotype: A much bigger clone sits one base away, suggesting this may be a read error. The V and J genes are TRBV12-5 and TRBJ2-2, with 8 bases lining up with TRBD1. The germline CDR1 and CDR2 sequences are LGHNT and FRNRAP. V was pared by 7 bases and J by 7 bases, with 5 bases of the junction left unmatched. This CDR3 is 13 amino acids long. This chain's CDR3 is CASARGQYGELFF. The CDR3 coding sequence is TGTGCTAGTGCCAGGGGGCAGTACGGGGAGCTGTTTTTT.

In the case of this clonotype: This sequence may be a read error, since a much larger clone differs from it by one base. This sequence joins TRBV3-1 and TRBJ1-4; possibly TRBD1 for D (6 bases). Germline CDR1 and CDR2: LGHDT and YNNKEL (reference sequence). This CDR3 has 14 residues. This CDR3 is CASSQGGGGEKLSF. CDR3 in DNA: TGTGCCAGCAGCCAAGGGGGGGGCGGTGAAAAACTGTCTTTT.

V gene TRBV11-1 combines with J gene TRBJ2-2, with 7 bases identical to TRBD2. V dropped 2 bases and J dropped 6; count of bases not matched to a gene: 9. The CDR3 extends over 16 amino acids. Germline-derived CDR1 and CDR2 are SGHAT and FQDESV (reference sequence). DNA of the CDR3: TGTGCCAGCAGCTTAAGGCTAGCGGCAAAACCCGGGGAGCTGTTTTTT. Translation gives CASSLRLAAKPGELFF.

This clonotype has more than one count but fewer than ten. This rearrangement joins TRBV27 to TRBJ2-7, with D perhaps matching TRBD2 (5 bases). Per the germline V gene, CDR1 is MNHEY and CDR2 is SMNVEV (reference sequence). CDR3 size: 14 residues. Trimming shortened V by 2 bases and J by 5 bases, and 13 bases separated the two germline ends. CDR3 in DNA: TGTGCCAGCAGTTTAGGTCGGGATAGGGACGAGCAGTACTTC. Protein sequence: CASSLGRDRDEQYF.